These 13 T cell receptor beta chains originate from one sample sequenced in a study of blood T cell repertoires in COVID-19. TCRdb's table, derived via immunoSEQ multiplex PCR, lists solely in-frame clones and lacks some. The sample holds fewer than 250,000 clones; 83% are singletons and the top ten take 2.9%. Specimen: peripheral blood. The receptors were gathered from a man in his fifties with active or convalescent COVID-19.

The chain joins TRBV30 to TRBJ2-7, with TRBD1 identical over 7 bases. The CDR3 extends over 13 amino acids. Looked up from germline, CDR1 is GTSNPN and CDR2 is SVGIG (reference sequence). V dropped 0 bases and J dropped 7; count of bases not matched to a gene: 6. The CDR3 loop is CAWSVGDRREQYF. Written as DNA, the CDR3 is TGTGCCTGGAGTGTGGGGGACAGAAGAGAGCAGTACTTC.

This chain uses TRBV29-1 with TRBJ2-5, with D tentatively TRBD2 (7 bases). The CDR3 length is 14 residues. V lost 6 bases and J 2 bases, leaving 16 bases between the germline ends. Germline CDR1 reads SQVTM; CDR2 reads ANQGSEA. CDR3 DNA: TGCAGCGTCCTCCGGGGGGCAGGACAAGAGACCCAGTACTTC. Amino acid sequence: CSVLRGAGQETQYF.

This sequence joins TRBV27 and TRBJ1-1; 8 positions match TRBD1. V dropped 7 bases and J dropped 7; count of bases not matched to a gene: 14. The CDR3 loop spans 15 amino acids. The germline CDR1 and CDR2 sequences are MNHEY and SMNVEV (reference sequence). Written as DNA, the CDR3 is TGTGCCAGCATGGATTTAGGGGCAGGGGGCGGTGAAGCTTTCTTT. Amino acids: CASMDLGAGGGEAFF.

The rearrangement links TRBV6-1 to TRBJ2-7; a weak D match, TRBD2 (7 bases). V lost 2 bases and J lost 0, with 11 bases in between. CDR1 MNHNS and CDR2 SASEGT come from the germline V gene. This CDR3 region has 15 residues. As DNA, the CDR3 is TGTGCCAGCAGTGAATACGGGGGGCGCTCCTACGAGCAGTACTTC. This encodes CASSEYGGRSYEQYF.

The rearrangement joins TRBV12-3 or TRBV12-4 to TRBJ2-7; TRBD1 agrees at 8 bases. CDR3 size: 13 residues. J gave up 3 bases and V 5 bases, and 3 bases lay outside the gene matches. CDR3 in amino acids: CASSRTGIYEQYF. The CDR3 nucleotides are TGTGCCAGCAGTCGGACAGGGATCTACGAGCAGTACTTC.

This chain joins TRBV19 and TRBJ1-2; D may be TRBD1 (6 bases). CDR1 is LNHDA, CDR2 SQIVND, per germline (reference sequence). The CDR3 covers 18 residues. The V end lost 8 bases, the J end lost 0 bases, and 25 bases lay between the germline ends. CDR3 sequence: CASFNPGLRTAANYGYTF. The CDR3 DNA reads as TGTGCCAGTTTTAATCCGGGCCTTAGGACAGCAGCTAACTATGGCTACACCTTC.

This rearrangement joins TRBV21-1 to TRBJ2-2; the table gives TRBD1 as D, unverified against the DNA. TRBV21-1 is recorded as a pseudogene. The CDR3 totals 17 residues. CDR3 region: CASTNLDSLANTGELFF. The CDR3 bases are TGTGCCAGCACCAATTTGGACAGCCTCGCGAACACCGGGGAGCTGTTTTTT.

This chain joins TRBV19 and TRBJ1-4; D unclear. The ends were cut back, 0 bases at V and 14 bases at J, with 13 bases in the middle. Germline values: CDR1 LNHDA, CDR2 SQIVND (reference sequence). CDR3 size: 13 residues. The CDR3 bases are TGTGCCAGTAGTATAGATGGGAGAAGGACGCTGTTTTTT. Translation gives CASSIDGRRTLFF. The whole variable domain, filled in from reference TRBV19 and TRBJ1-4, reads DGGITQSPKYLFRKEGQNVTLSCEQNLNHDAMYWYRQDPGQGLRLIYYSQIVNDFQKGDIAEGYSVSREKKESFPLTVTSAQKNPTAFYLCASSIDGRRTLFFGSGTQLSVL.

The V call is TRBV11-2, the J call TRBJ1-6, with D possibly being TRBD1 (5 bases). V was cut by 5 bases and J by 13 bases, with 18 bases left in between. The CDR3 has 14 residues. Germline V lookup: CDR1 SGHAT, CDR2 FQNNGV. The CDR3, as DNA: TGTGCCAGCAGCCCGAGAGGCCTCGGGGGGCCCCTCCACTTT. It codes for CASSPRGLGGPLHF.

This clone has a handful of counts. The rearrangement links TRBV11-2 to TRBJ2-5, with 9 bases matching TRBD2. The germline V gene encodes CDR1 SGHAT and CDR2 FQNNGV. J gave up 5 bases and V 3 bases, and 7 bases lay outside the gene matches. The CDR3 loop spans 15 amino acids. The CDR3 spells CASSLAGGPGETQYF. CDR3 bases: TGTGCCAGCAGCTTGGCGGGGGGGCCCGGTGAGACCCAGTACTTC.

The CDR3 loop reads CASSLRVYEKLFF. The CDR3 nucleotides are TGTGCCAGCAGCCTTCGGGTTTATGAAAAACTGTTTTTT. The chain couples TRBV7-9 to TRBJ1-4, with D hard to call. The V and J ends lost 5 bases and 6 bases respectively, with 10 bases between them. In germline, CDR1 is SEHNR, CDR2 FQNEAQ (reference sequence). The CDR3 spans 13 residues. Filled out from reference TRBV7-9 and TRBJ1-4, the complete variable domain reads DTGVSQNPRHKITKRGQNVTFRCDPISEHNRLYWYRQTLGQGPEFLTYFQNEAQLEKSRLLSDRFSAERPKGSFSTLEIQRTEQGDSAMYLCASSLRVYEKLFFGSGTQLSVL.

V is TRBV19 and J is TRBJ1-1, with 7 bases lining up with TRBD1. The CDR3 length is 13 residues. Germline V lookup: CDR1 LNHDA, CDR2 SQIVND (reference sequence). The ends lost 1 base at V and 8 bases at J; junction bases unmatched: 4. The CDR3 nucleotides are TGTGCCAGTAGTATAGTCTACAGGGGAGAAGCTTTCTTT. This encodes CASSIVYRGEAFF. Supplemented by reference TRBV19 and TRBJ1-1, the full variable domain reads DGGITQSPKYLFRKEGQNVTLSCEQNLNHDAMYWYRQDPGQGLRLIYYSQIVNDFQKGDIAEGYSVSREKKESFPLTVTSAQKNPTAFYLCASSIVYRGEAFFGQGTRLTVV.

The chain combines TRBV12-3 or TRBV12-4 with TRBJ1-1; D is unresolved. V was pared by 6 bases and J by 7 bases, with 12 bases between. This CDR3 region has 12 residues. In nucleotides, the CDR3 is TGTGCCAGCAGGGGAGGTGGGTTTGAAGCTTTCTTT. This codes for CASRGGGFEAFF.